One sample yielded the 19 T cell receptor beta chains listed below, sequenced in a study of T cell clonality in common variable immunodeficiency. Data came from immunoSEQ multiplex PCR; TCRdb stores just in-frame clones and leaves some out. This repertoire holds some 50,000 clones, and none appear only once. The sequencing sample was made of peripheral blood mononuclear cells. These receptors all come from a person aged 18 to 70 in good health.

This clone was seen many times. The CDR3 goes on 3 residues after the read ends, and that part is filled in from the germline J gene. This sequence joins TRBV5-1 and TRBJ2-2, with 8 bases lining up with TRBD1. V trimming: 0 bases; J trimming: 4 bases; junction bases outside the gene matches: 5. The germline CDR1 and CDR2 sequences are SGHRS and YFSETQ. This CDR3 has 16 residues. CDR3 loop: CASSLGRTGSTGELFF. The CDR3 DNA, read in part, is TGCGCCAGCAGCTTGGGCCGGACAGGGTCCACCGGGGAG.

By share of the sample, this clone is medium-sized. The read ends 3 residues before the CDR3 terminus; that terminus is restored from the germline J gene. This chain links TRBV5-4 with TRBJ1-2; 7 bases match TRBD1. Germline V CDR1 and CDR2: SGHNT, YYREEE (reference sequence). The CDR3 has 13 residues. The trim removed 3 bases at V and 3 bases at J, leaving 2 bases unmatched. The sequenced CDR3 bases are TGTGCCAGCAGCTCTACAGGGGACTATGGC. This translates into CASSSTGDYG. The whole CDR3 region reads CASSSTGDYGYTF.

This clone was detected a few times. The read ends 3 residues early relative to the CDR3; the germline J gene fills the gap. The chain links TRBV6-2 or TRBV6-3 to TRBJ2-3; possibly TRBD2 for D (5 bases). CDR1 and CDR2 (germline): MNHEY, SVGEGT. The CDR3 extends over 14 amino acids. CDR3 bases read: TGTGCCAGCAGTTACTCGACCACCCCGAGGGCG. Amino acid sequence: CASSYSTTPRA. The full CDR3 protein reads CASSYSTTPRAQYF.

This clone was picked up many times. The CDR3 end lies 3 residues beyond the end of the read and is filled in from the germline J gene. V usage is TRBV13 and J usage is TRBJ2-7; D unclear. V lost 2 bases and J 3 bases, leaving 8 bases between the germline ends. Germline-derived CDR1 and CDR2 are PRHDT and FYEKMQ (reference sequence). This CDR3 has 13 residues. CDR3 protein: CASSLNLFYEQYF. The part of the CDR3 DNA that was read is TGTGCCAGCAGCTTAAACCTATTCTACGAG.

This clone was seen at least ten times. The read ends 3 residues shy of where the CDR3 ends; the end is completed using the germline J gene. The genes are TRBV10-3 and TRBJ1-1, with D perhaps matching TRBD1 (6 bases). V shed 8 bases and J shed 7 bases, with 20 bases lying between them. The CDR3 runs to 14 residues. The germline gives CDR1 ENHRY, CDR2 SYGVKD. This CDR3 reads CAIGEGQTPFEAFF. The sequenced part of the CDR3 DNA is TGTGCCATCGGGGAAGGACAGACACCATTTGAA.

This clone was counted many times. The sequence runs out 3 residues before the end of the CDR3; the remainder is reconstructed from the germline J gene. The genes are TRBV6-2 or TRBV6-3 and TRBJ2-2; D gene ambiguous. Trimming cost V 10 bases and J 4 bases, with 13 bases left between them. Germline V gives CDR1 MNHEY, CDR2 SVGEGT. CDR3 length equals 13 residues. Incomplete CDR3 DNA: TGTGCCACCGCGGCACGGATCACCGGGGAG. It translates to CATAARITGE. The full CDR3 is CATAARITGELFF.

This clone was seen at least ten times. The read terminates 3 residues before the CDR3 end, so the remaining end is supplied by the germline J gene. This chain links TRBV5-1 with TRBJ1-5, with TRBD1 identical over 10 bases. The CDR3 is 14 amino acids. With 4 bases clipped from V and 5 bases from J, the junction kept 3 bases outside the gene matches. Germline V CDR1 and CDR2: SGHRS, YFSETQ. CDR3: CASSPDRGDQPQHF. The part of the CDR3 DNA that was read is TGCGCCAGCAGCCCGGACAGGGGGGATCAGCCC.

This clone was seen repeatedly, ten times or more. The part of the CDR3 DNA that was read is TGTGCCAGCTCCTTACAGCTTAATGAAAAA. It encodes CASSLQLNEK. The whole CDR3 sequence reads CASSLQLNEKLFF. The chain couples TRBV18 to TRBJ1-4; D gene uncertain. The sequenced fragment ends 3 residues before the CDR3 boundary, so the rest is inferred from the germline J gene. The CDR3 loop spans 13 amino acids. Trimming took off 6 bases at V and 4 bases at J, with 9 bases between the two ends. Germline V gives CDR1 KGHSH, CDR2 LQKENI.

This clone was recorded at least ten times. The CDR3 is cut off 3 residues early in the read; its end comes from the germline J gene. The chain employs TRBV20-1 and TRBJ2-7, with D unclear. The ends were cut back, 3 bases at V and 3 bases at J, with 12 bases in the middle. Germline CDR1 and CDR2: DFQATT and SNEGSKA (reference sequence). The CDR3 sequence is 13 residues long. The CDR3 region is CSASAVAFYEQYF. The part of the CDR3 DNA that was read is TGCAGTGCTAGTGCGGTGGCTTTCTACGAG.

This clone was seen repeatedly, ten times or more. The CDR3 end falls 3 residues outside the read, so it is completed with the germline J gene. The V gene is TRBV2, the J gene TRBJ2-6; 7 positions match TRBD1. Germline CDR1 reads SNHLY; CDR2 reads FYNNEI. This CDR3 has 13 residues. The J segment lost 2 bases and the V segment lost 10 bases, leaving 2 bases of the junction unmatched. The sequenced part of the CDR3 DNA is TGTGCCAATGACAGGGCTGGGGCCAACGTC. This codes for CANDRAGANV. The whole CDR3 protein reads CANDRAGANVLTF.

This clone has at least ten counts. The CDR3 goes on 3 residues after the read ends, and that part is filled in from the germline J gene. J is TRBJ2-7 and V is TRBV4-1; 12 bases are a match to TRBD2. This CDR3 region has 16 residues. CDR1 and CDR2 (germline): MGHRA, YSYEKL. Losses at the gene ends were 1 base for V and 3 bases for J; bases not matched to a gene: 4. The CDR3 loop reads CASSQGTSGNFYEQYF. The sequenced part of the CDR3 DNA is TGCGCCAGCAGCCAAGGGACTAGCGGGAATTTCTACGAG.

The sample holds many counts of this clone. The CDR3 extends 3 residues past the end of the read, so its final part is completed from the germline J gene. The gene calls are TRBV7-9 and TRBJ1-6; D is unresolved. Germline CDR1 and CDR2: SEHNR and FQNEAQ (reference sequence). V dropped 5 bases and J dropped 7 bases, with 3 bases sitting between them. The CDR3 runs to 11 residues. The CDR3 here is CASSGNSPLHF. The CDR3 DNA, read in part, is TGTGCCAGCAGCGGCAATTCACCC.

Many counts were recorded for this clone. The read finishes 3 residues shy of the CDR3 end, and the germline J gene is used to complete it. The rearrangement links TRBV14 to TRBJ1-3; no clear D. With 6 bases removed from V and 6 bases from J, the gap between germline ends came to 12 bases. Germline V gives CDR1 SGHDN, CDR2 FVKESK. This CDR3 spans 13 amino acids. CDR3 bases read: TGTGCCAGCAGTCCGAACCGGTTAAACACC. This codes for CASSPNRLNT. The whole CDR3 is CASSPNRLNTIYF.

This clone came up many times. From the germline J gene comes the end of the CDR3, since the read stops 3 residues before it. V usage is TRBV15 and J usage is TRBJ2-3, with 9 bases that match TRBD2. Germline CDR1 reads LNHNV; CDR2 reads YYDKDF (reference sequence). V trimming: 5 bases; J trimming: 2 bases; junction bases outside the gene matches: 2. This CDR3 is built from 14 residues. Incomplete CDR3 DNA: TGTGCCACCAGCCAGGGACTAGCCACAGATACG. Its translation: CATSQGLATDT. From start to end, the CDR3 is CATSQGLATDTQYF.

This clone was counted at least ten times. The read halts 3 residues ahead of the CDR3 end, with the missing end drawn from the germline J gene. The genes are TRBV20-1 and TRBJ2-5; 8 positions agree with TRBD2. Per germline, CDR1 DFQATT and CDR2 SNEGSKA (reference sequence). The CDR3 totals 16 residues. J was trimmed by 5 bases and V by 5 bases; bases with no gene match: 16. The CDR3 loop reads CSAPYRREARGETQYF. Incomplete CDR3 DNA: TGCAGTGCTCCATATAGGCGGGAGGCCAGAGGGGAGACC.

This clone showed up many times. The read falls 3 residues short of the CDR3 end, and the missing part is taken from the germline J gene. The chain joins TRBV19 to TRBJ2-1; D perhaps matches TRBD1 (7 bases). The CDR3 is 13 residues long. Trimming took 10 bases from V and 9 from J, leaving 19 bases between them. Germline-derived CDR1 and CDR2 are LNHDA and SQIVND (reference sequence). The CDR3 bases that were read are TGTGCCACCCGATCGGGCCAGGGGGGTGAG. Protein sequence: CATRSGQGGE. The CDR3 in its entirety is CATRSGQGGEQFF.

This clone was observed many times. This CDR3 is CSAGDRGHATSNQPQHF. The sequenced CDR3 bases are TGCAGTGCGGGGGACAGGGGGCATGCGACGAGCAATCAGCCC. V gene TRBV20-1 combines with J gene TRBJ1-5; the match to TRBD1 covers 12 bases. With the read ending 3 residues before the CDR3 end, the germline J gene is used to fill in that end. The CDR3 contains 17 residues. The V gene's germline CDR1 is DFQATT and CDR2 SNEGSKA (reference sequence). J was trimmed by 1 base and V by 6 bases; bases with no gene match: 10.

This clone was detected ten times or more. The read gets to within 3 residues of the CDR3 end, and the germline J gene fills in the rest. The V call is TRBV5-8, the J call TRBJ2-3, with D perhaps matching TRBD2 (5 bases). With 1 base removed from V and 6 bases from J, the gap between germline ends came to 12 bases. Germline CDR1 and CDR2: SGHTS and YDEGEE. There are 14 residues in the CDR3. The covered CDR3 bases are TGTGCCAGCAGCTTGTTACGGGGATTTGATACG. Translating it yields CASSLLRGFDT. The full CDR3 is CASSLLRGFDTQYF.

The sample holds many counts of this clone. The sequenced fragment ends 3 residues before the CDR3 boundary, so the rest is inferred from the germline J gene. The J gene is TRBJ1-4, the V gene TRBV30; TRBD1 matches 11 bases. The germline V gene has CDR1 GTSNPN and CDR2 SVGIG (reference sequence). The CDR3 contains 18 residues. V trimming: 4 bases; J trimming: 1 base; junction bases outside the gene matches: 11. The covered CDR3 bases are TGTGCCTGGACCCGAGAGGGACAGGGGGGACTAACTAATGAAAAA. Residues: CAWTREGQGGLTNEK. The full CDR3 protein reads CAWTREGQGGLTNEKLFF.